The 10 T cell receptor beta chains in this list originate from one sample, sequenced in a study of blood T cell repertoires in COVID-19. Data came from immunoSEQ multiplex PCR; TCRdb stores just in-frame clones and leaves some out. Among approximately 150,000 clones listed, 80% to 90% were seen once. Sequencing was carried out using peripheral blood. The receptors derive from a woman in her 50s in a cohort sampled during active or convalescent COVID-19.

For the CDR3, the DNA is TGTGCCAGCAGTGAAGGAATTCAAAGCTTTGCAACTAATGAAAAACTGTTTTTT. This translates into CASSEGIQSFATNEKLFF. The V call is TRBV6-1, the J call TRBJ1-4; D is unclear. Trimming removed 1 base from V and 0 bases from J, with 15 bases in between. The germline V gene encodes CDR1 MNHNS and CDR2 SASEGT. This CDR3 spans 18 amino acids.

The chain employs TRBV27 and TRBJ1-2, with D possibly being TRBD1 (5 bases). Germline V gene sequence: CDR1 MNHEY, CDR2 SMNVEV (reference sequence). The CDR3 totals 12 residues. V dropped 6 bases and J dropped 4 bases, with 9 bases sitting between them. The DNA for the CDR3 is TGTGCCAGCAGGTCAGGGTTCTATGGCTACACCTTC. Its translation is CASRSGFYGYTF.

The CDR3 bases are TGTGCCAGCAGTTTGTGGCAGGGAGGTCAGCCCCAGCATTTT. Translating it yields CASSLWQGGQPQHF. The chain couples TRBV6-5 to TRBJ1-5; D perhaps matches TRBD1 (5 bases). V lost 4 bases to trimming and J lost 6 bases, with 13 bases between them. The CDR3 extends over 14 amino acids. Germline V gene sequence: CDR1 MNHEY, CDR2 SVGAGI.

The chain is built from TRBV7-9 and TRBJ1-5; no definite D call. Trimming took 1 base from V and 4 from J, leaving 8 bases between them. Looked up from germline, CDR1 is SEHNR and CDR2 is FQNEAQ (reference sequence). This CDR3 has 14 amino acids. The CDR3 nucleotides are TGTGCCAGCAGCTTAGGTCTAGGAAATCAGCCCCAGCATTTT. It encodes CASSLGLGNQPQHF.

Concerning this clone: This CDR3 is also generated by other DNA sequences in the sample. The genes are TRBV19 and TRBJ2-1; TRBD2 aligns across 7 bases. J was trimmed by 0 bases and V by 3 bases; bases with no gene match: 2. The length of the CDR3 is 15 residues. CDR1 and CDR2 from the germline V gene are LNHDA and SQIVND (reference sequence). CDR3 protein: CASSMGGSSYNEQFF. The CDR3 coding sequence is TGTGCCAGTAGTATGGGCGGGAGCTCCTACAATGAGCAGTTCTTC.

The chain joins TRBV29-1 to TRBJ1-2; 8 bases match TRBD1. CDR1 and CDR2 (germline): SQVTM, ANQGSEA. The CDR3 consists of 15 residues. J was trimmed by 2 bases and V by 5 bases; bases with no gene match: 10. Here the CDR3 DNA reads TGCAGCGTTCGACCCGGGACAGGTCGGAACTATGGCTACACCTTC. Its protein product is CSVRPGTGRNYGYTF.

The J gene is TRBJ2-2, the V gene TRBV5-5; D is possibly TRBD1 (5 bases). Trimming shortened V by 0 bases and J by 8 bases, and 11 bases separated the two germline ends. CDR3 length: 14 residues. CDR1 and CDR2 from the germline V gene are SGHKS and YYEKEE (reference sequence). The CDR3 coding sequence is TGTGCCAGCAGCTTGGACCAGGGCAAAGGGGAGCTGTTTTTT. Encoded protein: CASSLDQGKGELFF.

The chain carries TRBV4-3 and TRBJ1-2, with TRBD1 as a possible D gene (6 bases). From germline, CDR1 is LGHNA and CDR2 YSLEER. The CDR3 has 14 residues. V dropped 4 bases and J dropped 4 bases, with 13 bases sitting between them. The CDR3 sequence is CASSPGQSVYGYTF. As DNA, the CDR3 is TGCGCCAGCAGCCCTGGACAGTCCGTCTATGGCTACACCTTC.

This chain connects TRBV30 to TRBJ2-2; weak D call: TRBD2 (6 bases). Germline V gene sequence: CDR1 GTSNPN, CDR2 SVGIG (reference sequence). V shed 1 base and J shed 7 bases, with 10 bases lying between them. This CDR3 region has 13 residues. The CDR3 sequence: CAWSGGDGGELFF. As DNA, the CDR3 is TGTGCCTGGAGTGGGGGGGACGGCGGGGAGCTGTTTTTT.

The rearrangement links TRBV2 to TRBJ1-3; D may be TRBD1 (5 bases). Germline V gene sequence: CDR1 SNHLY, CDR2 FYNNEI. V shed 0 bases and J shed 0 bases, with 6 bases lying between them. CDR3 length equals 15 residues. The CDR3 DNA sequence: TGTGCCAGCAGTGAAGCGGGACTCTCTGGAAACACCATATATTTT. Encoded protein: CASSEAGLSGNTIYF.